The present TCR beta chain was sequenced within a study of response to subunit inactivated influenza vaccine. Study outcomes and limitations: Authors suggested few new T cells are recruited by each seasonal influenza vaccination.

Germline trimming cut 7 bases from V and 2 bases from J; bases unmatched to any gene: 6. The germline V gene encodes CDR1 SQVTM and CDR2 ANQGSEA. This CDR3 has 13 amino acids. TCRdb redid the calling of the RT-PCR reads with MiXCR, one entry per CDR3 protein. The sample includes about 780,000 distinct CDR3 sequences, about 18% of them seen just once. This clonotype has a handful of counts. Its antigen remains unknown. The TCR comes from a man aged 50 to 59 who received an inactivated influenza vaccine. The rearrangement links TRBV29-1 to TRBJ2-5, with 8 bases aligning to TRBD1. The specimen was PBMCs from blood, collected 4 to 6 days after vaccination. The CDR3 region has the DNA TGCAGCGCCGCGACAGGGGCGCAAGAGACCCAGTACTTC. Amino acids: CSAATGAQETQYF.